This TCR beta chain emerged from a study of T cell responses to AZD1222 COVID-19 vaccine. For the study at large: Doses given second, at about 4 or about 12 weeks, were pooled. Study-wide results and limits: It was only a handful of AZD1222 recipients who were seropositive at baseline. Spike-specific TCRs gained breadth and depth after people received two AZD1222 doses. White British donors predominated, females outnumbered males, and clonal diversity was possibly underestimated.

The protocol was immunoSEQ multiplex PCR, while the TCRdb copy is restricted to in-frame clones and leaves out a portion. In the table there are around 190,000 clones, around 88% of which are singletons. Comments on this clone: The antigen is not known.

The sequence was obtained from an adult in good health. The sequences come from peripheral blood, collected on day 0 of AZD1222 vaccination.

CDR3 DNA sequence: TGTGCCAGTAGTGCGGACGGGGAGAGCACAGATACGCAGTATTTT. Translated: CASSADGESTDTQYF. J is TRBJ2-3 and V is TRBV19; D possibly corresponds to TRBD2 (5 bases). The V gene's germline CDR1 is LNHDA and CDR2 SQIVND (reference sequence). The V and J ends lost 5 bases and 0 bases respectively, with 12 bases between them. This CDR3 comprises 15 residues.